This T cell receptor (beta chain) is drawn from a study of blood T cell repertoires in COVID-19. The V end was cut by 6 bases, the J end by 7 bases, with 15 bases between. This CDR3 has 14 amino acids. Germline lookup yields CDR1 MNHEY and CDR2 SVGAGI. The repertoire was sequenced with immunoSEQ multiplex PCR; TCRdb's copy has only in-frame clones and lacks some. Of roughly 150,000 clones in the sample, 85% to 90% were seen once. The chain links TRBV6-5 to TRBJ1-4; the D gene is possibly TRBD1 (6 bases). Sequenced input: peripheral blood. This clonotype originated in a man in his fifties who had recovered from COVID-19. Here the CDR3 DNA reads TGTGCCAGCAGAGGGGGGGCTCAGAGTGAAAAACTGTTTTTT. It is translated as CASRGGAQSEKLFF.